Presented here are 17 T cell receptor beta chains from one specimen sequenced in a study of T cell repertoires in cytomegalovirus infection. For these receptors, no antigen is known. Each CDR3 protein is one row after TCRdb ran MiXCR on the reads. This sample carries hundreds of thousands of distinct CDR3 sequences, roughly a third of them seen once, and the ten largest clones take 13%. The material was cultured CD8+ T cells from PBMCs, obtained from culture after CMV antigen stimulation. These receptors originate from a human donor in good health (CMV status not recorded). Some clones in this sample may be carry-over from other donors' samples.

The table lists this clonotype with a few counts. This chain uses TRBV7-6 with TRBJ1-1; no clear D gene. The CDR3 consists of 15 residues. The germline CDR1 and CDR2 sequences are SGHVS and FNYEAQ. V shed 5 bases and J shed 2 bases, with 15 bases lying between them. CDR3 in DNA: TGTGCCAGCAGCCCCCTTGTCGCGGCAAACACTGAAGCTTTCTTT. It is translated as CASSPLVAANTEAFF.

This clonotype has ten or more counts. The chain joins TRBV27 to TRBJ1-4; possible D gene TRBD1, 5 bases. Per the germline V gene, CDR1 is MNHEY and CDR2 is SMNVEV (reference sequence). There are 17 residues in the CDR3. V lost 5 bases and J lost 0, with 16 bases in between. The CDR3 DNA reads as TGTGCCAGCAGTCCCGGGACGGTTCATGCAACTAATGAAAAACTGTTTTTT. It codes for CASSPGTVHATNEKLFF.

The chain uses TRBV7-2 and TRBJ1-6; D possibly corresponds to TRBD1 (5 bases). Germline V CDR1 and CDR2: SGHTA, FQGNSA. V was cut by 1 base and J by 7 bases, with 17 bases left in between. This CDR3 region has 17 residues. CDR3 in amino acids: CASSLEGRQSLNSPLHF. CDR3 in DNA: TGTGCCAGCAGCTTAGAGGGGAGACAGAGTCTCAATTCACCCCTCCACTTT.

This clonotype was observed a few times. The rearrangement joins TRBV7-6 to TRBJ1-4, with TRBD1 matching over 7 bases. This CDR3 contains 15 residues. The germline V gene encodes CDR1 SGHVS and CDR2 FNYEAQ. J gave up 4 bases and V 5 bases, and 7 bases lay outside the gene matches. For the CDR3, the DNA is TGTGCCAGCAGCCCCGGGACAGTAGTTAATGAAAAACTGTTTTTT. Amino acids: CASSPGTVVNEKLFF.

The J gene is TRBJ2-1, the V gene TRBV5-5; D is undetermined. The length of the CDR3 is 12 residues. Trimming shortened V by 0 bases and J by 9 bases, and 7 bases separated the two germline ends. Germline V gene data show CDR1 as SGHKS and CDR2 as YYEKEE (reference sequence). Here the CDR3 reads CASSLVPFEQFF. The DNA of the CDR3 is TGTGCCAGCAGCTTGGTCCCGTTTGAGCAGTTCTTC.

The chain uses TRBV19 and TRBJ2-1, with a weak D call TRBD1 (5 bases). This CDR3 region has 14 residues. The germline V and J ends were trimmed by 4 bases and 5 bases, with 12 bases remaining between them. The germline V gene has CDR1 LNHDA and CDR2 SQIVND (reference sequence). CDR3: CASSTMDINNEQFF. The DNA of the CDR3 is TGTGCCAGTAGTACTATGGACATTAACAATGAGCAGTTCTTC.

Note on this clonotype: The junction does not match germline at one end; this may be a read error. V usage is TRBV7-9 and J usage is TRBJ2-7; 11 nucleotides align to TRBD2. Germline CDR1 and CDR2: SEHNR and FQNEAQ (reference sequence). The CDR3 is 16 amino acids. This CDR3 reads CVSSSRLAGNPYEQYF. The CDR3 nucleotides are TGTGTCAGCAGCTCGCGACTAGCGGGGAACCCCTACGAGCAGTACTTC.

In its sample, this clonotype was seen many times. This chain uses TRBV5-5 with TRBJ2-1; TRBD1 aligns across 10 bases. J was trimmed by 6 bases and V by 0 bases; bases with no gene match: 9. The germline gives CDR1 SGHKS, CDR2 YYEKEE (reference sequence). The CDR3 runs 17 residues. CDR3 loop: CASSLGFAGTGVNEQFF. CDR3 nucleotide sequence: TGTGCCAGCAGCTTGGGATTCGCCGGGACAGGGGTCAATGAGCAGTTCTTC.

This clonotype was observed a few times. The gene calls are TRBV7-9 and TRBJ1-1, with D tentatively TRBD1 (6 bases). The CDR3 is 17 amino acids. Germline CDR1 reads SEHNR; CDR2 reads FQNEAQ (reference sequence). V shed 6 bases and J shed 0 bases, with 20 bases lying between them. The CDR3 here is CASRLPTEGVMNTEAFF. The DNA for the CDR3 is TGTGCCAGCAGGTTACCGACTGAGGGGGTCATGAACACTGAAGCTTTCTTT.

This clonotype was seen ten or more times. The CDR3 DNA reads TGTGCCAGCGAATGGACAGGGTACACCGGGGAGCTGTTTTTT. Residues: CASEWTGYTGELFF. The chain couples TRBV7-9 to TRBJ2-2, with 8 bases lining up with TRBD1. The CDR3 runs 14 residues. Per the germline V gene, CDR1 is SEHNR and CDR2 is FQNEAQ (reference sequence). Losses at the gene ends were 8 bases for V and 3 bases for J; bases not matched to a gene: 5.

V and J are TRBV7-9 and TRBJ1-4; D not resolved. Germline CDR1 is SEHNR and CDR2 is FQNEAQ (reference sequence). Deletions cut 6 bases from V and 10 bases from J, with 12 bases between. This CDR3 is built from 12 residues. The CDR3 loop is CASSSKGGKLFF. CDR3 bases: TGTGCCAGCAGTTCTAAGGGCGGAAAACTGTTTTTT.

The sample holds a few counts of this clonotype. The chain links TRBV7-9 to TRBJ2-1, with no clear D. Trimming removed 5 bases at V and 7 bases at J, with 6 bases between. The length of the CDR3 is 11 residues. Germline-derived CDR1 and CDR2 are SEHNR and FQNEAQ (reference sequence). The CDR3 loop is CASSVWNEQFF. Written as DNA, the CDR3 is TGTGCCAGCAGCGTATGGAATGAGCAGTTCTTC.

This clonotype turned up a few times. The chain has TRBV5-1 and TRBJ2-7; 7 nucleotides match TRBD2. With V trimmed by 4 bases and J by 5 bases, 12 bases remained unmatched. This CDR3 spans 15 amino acids. Germline V gene lookup returns CDR1 SGHRS and CDR2 YFSETQ. CDR3 bases: TGCGCCAGCAGCCTTGGACTAGGCCAAGCAGACGAGCAGTACTTC. This translates into CASSLGLGQADEQYF.

This chain links TRBV29-1 with TRBJ2-5, with TRBD2 matching 9 bases. Trimming cost V 3 bases and J 2 bases; bases outside gene matches: 7. Germline values: CDR1 SQVTM, CDR2 ANQGSEA. This CDR3 has 15 amino acids. The CDR3 is CSVELAGLEQETQYF. The CDR3 DNA follows: TGCAGCGTTGAGCTAGCGGGGCTCGAGCAAGAGACCCAGTACTTC. The full variable domain, rest sourced from reference TRBV29-1 and TRBJ2-5, is SAVISQKPSRDICQRGTSLTIQCQVDSQVTMMFWYRQQPGQSLTLIATANQGSEATYESGFVIDKFPISRPNLTFSTLTVSNMSPEDSSIYLCSVELAGLEQETQYFGPGTRLLVL.

At least ten counts were recorded for this clonotype. V gene TRBV7-2 combines with J gene TRBJ1-1, with D perhaps TRBD1 (6 bases). V was pared by 3 bases and J by 5 bases, with 16 bases between. This CDR3 contains 15 residues. The germline gives CDR1 SGHTA, CDR2 FQGNSA. CDR3 bases: TGTGCCAGCAGCTTTGGGGGGCGGGGGTGGACTGAAGCTTTCTTT. It translates to CASSFGGRGWTEAFF.

The chain employs TRBV28 and TRBJ2-7; tentatively, D is TRBD2 (5 bases). Germline V gives CDR1 MDHEN, CDR2 SYDVKM. The CDR3 totals 14 residues. V lost 5 bases and J lost 3, with 14 bases in between. CDR3 sequence: CASSEPEGNYEQYV. The CDR3 DNA follows: TGTGCCAGCAGTGAGCCAGAGGGCAACTACGAGCAGTACGTC.

This chain connects TRBV7-3 to TRBJ1-2, with D maybe TRBD1 (5 bases). The ends were cut back, 2 bases at V and 6 bases at J, with 16 bases in the middle. There are 15 residues in the CDR3. Germline-derived CDR1 and CDR2 are SGHTA and FQGTGA. The CDR3 DNA reads as TGTGCCAGCAGCTTAGGGGCCAGCCCCCCGAATGGCTACACCTTC. This codes for CASSLGASPPNGYTF. Filled out from reference TRBV7-3 and TRBJ1-2, the complete variable domain reads GAGVSQTPSNKVTEKGKYVELRCDPISGHTALYWYRQSLGQGPEFLIYFQGTGAADDSGLPNDRFFAVRPEGSVSTLKIQRTERGDSAVYLCASSLGASPPNGYTFGSGTRLTVV.